This T cell receptor (beta chain) was documented in a study of post-analysis software for immune sequencing data. Researchers reported that TCR beta cDNA libraries carried unique molecular identifiers. TCRdb re-analysed the PCR reads in MiXCR, keeping a single row per CDR3 protein. In the table there are fewer than 550,000 distinct CDR3 sequences, approximately 31% of which are singletons. Study-wide findings and caveats: TRBV5-6, TRBV5-1 and TRBV20-1 were among 4 or 5 TRBV segments more frequent in patients than controls.

With respect to this clonotype: Its specificity is not known.

The germline V gene encodes CDR1 SNHLY and CDR2 FYNNEI. Trimming cost V 4 bases and J 3 bases, with 7 bases left between them. The CDR3 length is 13 residues. The V call is TRBV2, the J call TRBJ1-5; D is undetermined. This TCR derives from a girl aged 2-17 years with multiple sclerosis. The sequencing input was blood. CDR3 residues: CASSGQDNQPQHF. The CDR3 coding sequence is TGTGCCAGCAGTGGCCAGGACAATCAGCCCCAGCATTTT.